These 5 T cell receptor beta chains came from one sample sequenced in a study of cytomegalovirus exposure and HLA in healthy donors. 13 Jbeta primers and 60 Vbeta primers were used for the PCR. The repertoire was sequenced with immunoSEQ multiplex PCR; TCRdb's copy has only in-frame clones and lacks some. The table lists around 170,000 clones, roughly three quarters of them singletons. Sequencing input: PBMCs. Receptor source: a woman under 40 in good health and CMV-seropositive.

The chain joins TRBV7-3 to TRBJ2-2; D is possibly TRBD2 (7 bases). The V gene lost 1 base and the J gene lost 3 bases, with 12 bases spanning the gap. Per the germline V gene, CDR1 is SGHTA and CDR2 is FQGTGA. The CDR3 is made up of 16 amino acids. Here the CDR3 reads CASSLRGGRDTGELFF. The CDR3 DNA reads TGTGCCAGCAGCTTAAGGGGGGGCCGAGACACCGGGGAGCTGTTTTTT.

The chain uses TRBV30 and TRBJ1-5; no clear D. Germline V gene data show CDR1 as GTSNPN and CDR2 as SVGIG (reference sequence). This CDR3 region has 11 residues. Trimming removed 2 bases at V and 6 bases at J, with 5 bases between. CDR3 loop: CAWSRSQPQHF. CDR3 nucleotides: TGTGCCTGGAGTAGGAGTCAGCCCCAGCATTTT.

This clone was seen once. The chain combines TRBV10-3 with TRBJ2-6, with 8 bases matching TRBD1. The length of the CDR3 is 15 residues. Germline CDR1 reads ENHRY; CDR2 reads SYGVKD. V gave up 8 bases and J gave up 0 bases; unmatched junction bases: 3. The CDR3 protein is CAIRTGGSGANVLTF. CDR3 DNA: TGTGCCATCCGTACAGGGGGCTCTGGGGCCAACGTCCTGACTTTC.

This clone was picked up one time. The V call is TRBV13, the J call TRBJ2-1; 9 bases are shared with TRBD2. V lost 3 bases, J lost 4 bases, and 7 bases stayed unmatched. Germline V gives CDR1 PRHDT, CDR2 FYEKMQ (reference sequence). The CDR3 is 16 amino acids. The CDR3, as DNA: TGTGCCAGCAGCTTGTGGACTAGCGAGACTTACAATGAGCAGTTCTTC. It translates to CASSLWTSETYNEQFF.

The chain has TRBV12-5 and TRBJ2-3, with D possibly matching TRBD2 (7 bases). V lost 8 bases and J 4 bases, leaving 16 bases between the germline ends. CDR1 and CDR2 (germline): LGHNT, FRNRAP. The CDR3 contains 14 residues. CDR3 sequence: CASSVGGGADTQYF. The CDR3, as DNA: TGTGCTAGTTCTGTCGGCGGGGGCGCAGATACGCAGTATTTT.